The 14 T cell receptor beta chains presented below share a single source sample, sequenced in a study of blood T cell repertoires in COVID-19 (dated by TCRdb to the early 2020s). The library was prepared using the immunoSEQ multiplex PCR assay. TCRdb retrieved this table from immuneACCESS and kept in-frame rearrangements only. Not all clones are present; in checked studies, unresolved V genes account for under half, and no reason is known for the remainder. The sample table records about 320,000 clones; about 90% of these occur just once. The ten top clones hold approximately 5.4% of the sample. Sequenced: PBMCs or T cells enriched from blood (not recorded which). All receptors derive from a woman in her 30s who had recovered from COVID-19.

The chain combines TRBV5-4 with TRBJ1-2, with 11 bases lining up with TRBD1. Looked up from germline, CDR1 is SGHNT and CDR2 is YYREEE (reference sequence). Trimming at V came to 4 bases and at J to 8 bases, leaving 4 bases not matched to a gene. CDR3 length equals 13 residues. The CDR3 reads CASSQDRGLGYTF. CDR3 DNA sequence: TGTGCCAGCAGCCAGGACAGGGGGCTGGGCTACACCTTC.

V and J are TRBV7-3 and TRBJ2-1; 8 bases map to TRBD1. V was pared by 5 bases and J by 0 bases, with 3 bases of the junction left unmatched. This CDR3 is 15 amino acids long. Germline CDR1 reads SGHTA; CDR2 reads FQGTGA. The DNA of the CDR3 is TGTGCCAGCAGCGACGGGACAGGCTCCTACAATGAGCAGTTCTTC. The encoded protein is CASSDGTGSYNEQFF.

The chain carries TRBV5-1 and TRBJ2-6; D is possibly TRBD2 (7 bases). CDR1 is SGHRS, CDR2 YFSETQ, per germline. The CDR3 has 17 amino acids. The ends were cut back, 4 bases at V and 3 bases at J, with 17 bases in the middle. The CDR3 is CASSTPRGHFGANVLTF. The CDR3 nucleotides read TGCGCCAGCAGCACTCCGCGGGGGCATTTTGGGGCCAACGTCCTGACTTTC.

The chain has TRBV29-1 and TRBJ2-3; 7 bases are shared with TRBD1. The CDR3 consists of 13 residues. The germline gives CDR1 SQVTM, CDR2 ANQGSEA. The V gene end was trimmed by 4 bases and the J gene end by 3 bases; junction bases not matched to a gene: 4. The CDR3 here is CSVAGRGTDTQYF. CDR3 nucleotide sequence: TGCAGCGTTGCCGGCAGGGGGACAGATACGCAGTATTTT.

This sequence joins TRBV27 and TRBJ1-4; D unclear. The CDR3 is 15 amino acids. Germline CDR1 is MNHEY and CDR2 is SMNVEV (reference sequence). Trimming took off 6 bases at V and 3 bases at J, with 14 bases between the two ends. DNA for the CDR3: TGTGCCAGCAGCCCAGCGAGGATTTCTAATGAAAAACTGTTTTTT. The encoded protein is CASSPARISNEKLFF. Complete variable domain (other parts from reference TRBV27 and TRBJ1-4): EAQVTQNPRYLITVTGKKLTVTCSQNMNHEYMSWYRQDPGLGLRQIYYSMNVEVTDKGDVPEGYKVSRKEKRNFPLILESPSPNQTSLYFCASSPARISNEKLFFGSGTQLSVL.

V and J are TRBV10-3 and TRBJ2-7; TRBD1 might be the D (7 bases). Germline V lookup: CDR1 ENHRY, CDR2 SYGVKD. V dropped 8 bases and J dropped 7 bases, with 12 bases sitting between them. This CDR3 is built from 11 residues. The CDR3 DNA reads as TGTGCCATCGGAGGGGGCGAAGAGCAGTACTTC. Its translation is CAIGGGEEQYF.

The chain links TRBV30 to TRBJ1-6; D remains ambiguous. The CDR3 length is 14 residues. Per the germline V gene, CDR1 is GTSNPN and CDR2 is SVGIG (reference sequence). Trimming removed 6 bases at V and 0 bases at J, with 9 bases between. Here the CDR3 reads CACYAHSYNSPLHF. In nucleotides, the CDR3 is TGTGCCTGCTATGCCCACTCCTATAATTCACCCCTCCACTTT.

The chain recombines TRBV29-1 with TRBJ2-1, with 11 bases that match TRBD2. CDR1 and CDR2 from the germline V gene are SQVTM and ANQGSEA. The CDR3 spans 14 residues. Germline trimming cut 6 bases from V and 6 bases from J; bases unmatched to any gene: 7. Here the CDR3 DNA reads TGCAGCGTCGCCACTAGCGGGGGAGGCAATGAGCAGTTCTTC. It codes for CSVATSGGGNEQFF.

This clone was seen only a few times. The J gene is TRBJ2-7, the V gene TRBV7-2, with 7 bases that match TRBD2. This CDR3 spans 16 amino acids. The V gene's germline CDR1 is SGHTA and CDR2 FQGNSA. V was clipped by 5 bases and J by 0 bases; unmatched bases: 10. DNA for the CDR3: TGTGCCAGCAGCCCCGGGGGGTTTGCAATCTCCTACGAGCAGTACTTC. Its protein product is CASSPGGFAISYEQYF.

This chain joins TRBV11-2 and TRBJ2-3, with 8 positions matching TRBD2. The CDR3 spans 15 residues. Looked up from germline, CDR1 is SGHAT and CDR2 is FQNNGV. J was trimmed by 1 base and V by 3 bases; bases with no gene match: 3. The CDR3 protein is CASSLAGGGTDTQYF. CDR3 coding DNA: TGTGCCAGCAGCTTGGCGGGGGGTGGCACAGATACGCAGTATTTT.

The rearrangement uses TRBV19 and TRBJ1-2; D is undetermined. V lost 5 bases and J lost 4, with 11 bases in between. CDR3 length equals 13 residues. Per germline, CDR1 LNHDA and CDR2 SQIVND (reference sequence). The CDR3 sequence is CASSLRGTYGYTF. In nucleotides, the CDR3 is TGTGCCAGTAGTCTTCGGGGAACCTATGGCTACACCTTC.

The chain carries TRBV2 and TRBJ2-7, with TRBD1 identical over 7 bases. The CDR3 covers 13 residues. Germline V lookup: CDR1 SNHLY, CDR2 FYNNEI. V shed 7 bases and J 3 bases; nucleotides not matched to a gene: 6. CDR3 sequence: CASNPGQSYEQYF. In DNA, the CDR3 is TGTGCCAGCAATCCGGGACAGAGCTACGAGCAGTACTTC.

The V call is TRBV29-1, the J call TRBJ1-2; D unresolved. CDR3 length: 11 amino acids. Germline CDR1 reads SQVTM; CDR2 reads ANQGSEA. V lost 6 bases and J lost 8, with 13 bases in between. CDR3 protein: CSVRGGWGYTF. The CDR3 DNA reads TGCAGCGTACGGGGAGGTTGGGGCTACACCTTC.

V gene TRBV11-2 combines with J gene TRBJ2-1, with D perhaps matching TRBD1 (6 bases). The germline gives CDR1 SGHAT, CDR2 FQNNGV. Trimming left V 5 bases short and J 6 bases short, with 14 bases between. The CDR3 is 14 residues long. This CDR3 reads CASSARGVVNEQFF. The DNA of the CDR3 is TGTGCCAGCAGCGCCAGGGGCGTCGTCAATGAGCAGTTCTTC.